Sequencing of this TCR beta chain was carried out in a study of cytomegalovirus exposure and HLA in healthy donors. Whole-study findings and limits: About 87% or about 30% of the time was how often most TCR beta V segments were productive, according to an earlier analysis.

Both 60 Vbeta primers and 13 Jbeta primers went into the PCR. Clones were read by immunoSEQ multiplex PCR, and TCRdb kept only the in-frame ones, dropping some. The data show roughly 120,000 clones, 63% seen once. Remarks on this clone: The antigen is unknown.

The CDR3 runs to 12 residues. The germline gives CDR1 MNHNS, CDR2 SASEGT. Trimming removed 7 bases at V and 12 bases at J, with 18 bases between. This receptor was taken from a man aged 40-49 years in good health and CMV-seropositive. The chain has TRBV6-1 and TRBJ1-1, with D maybe TRBD1 (6 bases). The material sequenced was PBMCs. Here the CDR3 DNA reads TGTGCCAGCATCCCCACAGGGCACCTTACTTTCTTT. Translating it yields CASIPTGHLTFF.